These 25 T cell receptor beta chains came from one sample sequenced in a study of T cell changes during pregnancy in multiple sclerosis. Profiling relied on immunoSEQ multiplex PCR, and the TCRdb table lists in-frame clones only, not all of them. The data contain around 100,000 clones, approximately 90% of them singletons. Sequencing used peripheral blood, obtained after pregnancy. Source of these receptors: a female donor with multiple sclerosis, enrolled in a pregnancy study.

This clone has just one count. This rearrangement joins TRBV19 to TRBJ1-1; 9 bases are shared with TRBD1. CDR1 and CDR2 (germline): LNHDA, SQIVND (reference sequence). V was clipped by 8 bases and J by 7 bases; unmatched bases: 11. The CDR3 is made up of 14 amino acids. CDR3 DNA: TGTGCCAGTTGGACAGGGGACCCCGGCGGTGAAGCTTTCTTT. It codes for CASWTGDPGGEAFF.

The rearrangement links TRBV2 to TRBJ1-2; D not certain. V was pared by 11 bases and J by 5 bases, with 12 bases between. Germline lookup yields CDR1 SNHLY and CDR2 FYNNEI. This CDR3 is 11 amino acids long. CDR3: CALSGWYGYTF. CDR3 sequence (DNA): TGTGCCCTCAGCGGGTGGTATGGCTACACCTTC.

The chain recombines TRBV2 with TRBJ2-7, with D perhaps TRBD1 (5 bases). The CDR3 extends over 14 amino acids. Germline V gene data show CDR1 as SNHLY and CDR2 as FYNNEI. V gave up 5 bases and J gave up 2 bases, with 13 bases separating them. The CDR3 protein is CASSPPDSTYEQYF. CDR3 coding DNA: TGTGCCAGCAGTCCACCAGACAGTACCTACGAGCAGTACTTC. Looking up the rest from reference TRBV2 and TRBJ2-7 gives the full variable domain: EPEVTQTPSHQVTQMGQEVILRCVPISNHLYFYWYRQILGQKVEFLVSFYNNEISEKSEIFDDQFSVERPDGSNFTLKIRSTKLEDSAMYFCASSPPDSTYEQYFGPGTRLTVT.

The V call is TRBV28, the J call TRBJ2-7, with D unclear. The CDR3 is made up of 14 amino acids. Germline loops: CDR1 MDHEN, CDR2 SYDVKM. The V gene lost 1 base and the J gene lost 0 bases, with 7 bases spanning the gap. CDR3: CASSLYQFSYEQYF. CDR3 DNA: TGTGCCAGCAGTTTATATCAGTTCTCCTACGAGCAGTACTTC.

The V and J genes are TRBV15 and TRBJ1-1; D not resolved. V gave up 0 bases and J gave up 10 bases, with 6 bases separating them. The CDR3 consists of 11 residues. Germline assignment: CDR1 LNHNV and CDR2 YYDKDF (reference sequence). For the CDR3, the DNA is TGTGCCACCAGCAGAGAAGGGAGAGCTTTCTTT. It codes for CATSREGRAFF.

This clone was found once. V and J are TRBV27 and TRBJ1-2, with D tentatively TRBD1 (6 bases). The germline CDR1 and CDR2 sequences are MNHEY and SMNVEV (reference sequence). The CDR3 sequence is 13 residues long. Trimming took 4 bases from V and 8 from J, leaving 14 bases between them. DNA of the CDR3: TGTGCCAGCAGTTGGAGGGGGGGCGCAGGCTACACCTTC. Translated, it gives CASSWRGGAGYTF.

V is TRBV5-3 and J is TRBJ2-3; 9 positions match TRBD2. TRBV5-3 is given ORF status, its function remaining uncertain. This CDR3 is built from 16 residues. V was pared by 0 bases and J by 1 base, with 3 bases of the junction left unmatched. DNA for the CDR3: TGTGCCAGAAGCTTGGTGAGGACTAGCGGCACAGATACGCAGTATTTT. Translated, it gives CARSLVRTSGTDTQYF.

The V and J genes are TRBV27 and TRBJ2-7, with 7 positions matching TRBD2. Germline V lookup: CDR1 MNHEY, CDR2 SMNVEV (reference sequence). V was clipped by 0 bases and J by 3 bases; unmatched bases: 8. CDR3 length: 16 amino acids. In DNA form, the CDR3 reads TGTGCCAGCAGTTTATCGCGGCTAGCGGATGACTACGAGCAGTACTTC. Translation gives CASSLSRLADDYEQYF.

The chain has TRBV5-4 and TRBJ2-3, with D possibly TRBD2 on 7 matching bases. The length of the CDR3 is 12 residues. V was clipped by 0 bases and J by 15 bases, with 14 bases between them. Germline CDR1 and CDR2: SGHNT and YYREEE (reference sequence). CDR3 bases: TGTGCCAGCAGCTTGGCGGCGGGGGCCCAATATTTT. It specifies CASSLAAGAQYF.

This clone was seen a single time. The J gene is TRBJ1-4, the V gene TRBV9, with D possibly TRBD1 on 5 matching bases. Germline V gene sequence: CDR1 SGDLS, CDR2 YYNGEE. The CDR3 runs to 15 residues. V lost 2 bases to trimming and J lost 5 bases, with 13 bases between them. CDR3 loop: CASSVGQITNEKLFF. CDR3 sequence (DNA): TGTGCCAGCAGCGTGGGGCAGATAACGAATGAAAAACTGTTTTTT.

This clone occurred once. The V gene is TRBV19, the J gene TRBJ2-2; TRBD1 aligns across 11 bases. Germline loops: CDR1 LNHDA, CDR2 SQIVND (reference sequence). V lost 5 bases and J lost 6; bases outside the gene matches: 2. The CDR3 totals 14 residues. The CDR3 DNA is TGTGCCAGTAGTGCGGGACAGGGGGCCGGGGAGCTGTTTTTT. Amino acid sequence: CASSAGQGAGELFF.

The chain carries TRBV4-2 and TRBJ1-5; D is perhaps TRBD1 (6 bases). This CDR3 spans 17 amino acids. Trimming stripped 3 bases from V and 2 bases from J, with 17 bases between. Germline V lookup: CDR1 LGHNA, CDR2 YNFKEQ. CDR3 bases: TGTGCCAGCAGCCACACGAGCCAGGGGTGGGGCAATCAGCCCCAGCATTTT. This codes for CASSHTSQGWGNQPQHF.

The chain employs TRBV7-8 and TRBJ1-1; a weak D match, TRBD1 (5 bases). Germline V gene data show CDR1 as SGHVS and CDR2 as FQNEAQ. Trimming shortened V by 1 base and J by 8 bases, and 14 bases separated the two germline ends. The CDR3 consists of 14 residues. The CDR3 coding sequence is TGTGCCAGCAGCTTAGGGAGCGTTGGGGGGGAAGCTTTCTTT. The encoded protein is CASSLGSVGGEAFF.

The rearrangement joins TRBV5-1 to TRBJ2-1; TRBD1 aligns across 9 bases. There are 14 residues in the CDR3. Germline V gene data show CDR1 as SGHRS and CDR2 as YFSETQ. V gave up 4 bases and J gave up 8 bases; unmatched junction bases: 7. The chain's CDR3 is CASSQEQGADEQFF. In DNA, the CDR3 is TGCGCCAGCAGCCAAGAACAGGGGGCCGATGAGCAGTTCTTC.

This clone was counted only a few times. The chain recombines TRBV6-1 with TRBJ2-1; no clear D. CDR1 is MNHNS and CDR2 is SASEGT in the germline V gene. V dropped 3 bases and J dropped 2 bases, with 14 bases sitting between them. The CDR3 runs to 16 residues. CDR3 residues: CASSEAANEPYNEQFF. CDR3 nucleotide sequence: TGTGCCAGCAGTGAGGCTGCAAACGAACCCTACAATGAGCAGTTCTTC.

The V gene is TRBV7-8, the J gene TRBJ2-7, with 7 nucleotides matching TRBD1. The CDR3 covers 14 residues. The J segment lost 2 bases and the V segment lost 1 base, leaving 2 bases of the junction unmatched. CDR1 and CDR2 from the germline V gene are SGHVS and FQNEAQ. The CDR3 is CASSLEDRTYEQYF. DNA of the CDR3: TGTGCCAGCAGCTTAGAGGACAGGACCTACGAGCAGTACTTC.

This clone was seen just once. The chain has TRBV5-4 and TRBJ1-6, with 8 positions matching TRBD1. Germline V lookup: CDR1 SGHNT, CDR2 YYREEE (reference sequence). Trimming took 4 bases from V and 9 from J; bases not matched to a gene: 3. The CDR3 covers 13 residues. The CDR3 region has the DNA TGTGCCAGCAGCCTGGACAGGGTTTCACCCCTCCACTTT. This codes for CASSLDRVSPLHF.

The chain joins TRBV11-2 to TRBJ2-1, with TRBD1 identical over 8 bases. Per germline, CDR1 SGHAT and CDR2 FQNNGV. Trimming took 4 bases from V and 6 from J; bases not matched to a gene: 11. CDR3 size: 16 residues. The chain's CDR3 is CASSSTGQAFSNEQFF. The CDR3 DNA is TGTGCCAGCAGCTCCACGGGACAGGCTTTTTCCAATGAGCAGTTCTTC.

The J gene is TRBJ2-7, the V gene TRBV7-2; tentative D call: TRBD1 (6 bases). The CDR3 spans 13 residues. Per the germline V gene, CDR1 is SGHTA and CDR2 is FQGNSA. The V and J ends lost 2 bases and 4 bases respectively, with 9 bases between them. The CDR3 DNA reads TGTGCCAGCAGCTTACAACAGGGATACGAGCAGTACTTC. Its translation: CASSLQQGYEQYF.

The chain recombines TRBV5-4 with TRBJ1-2; 8 bases align to TRBD1. V shed 4 bases, J shed 4 bases, and the junction held 6 bases outside the gene matches. CDR3 length equals 14 residues. Germline V gene data show CDR1 as SGHNT and CDR2 as YYREEE (reference sequence). The CDR3 region is CASSVTGEGYGYTF. CDR3 sequence (DNA): TGTGCCAGCAGCGTGACAGGGGAAGGCTATGGCTACACCTTC.

The gene calls are TRBV11-3 and TRBJ2-4; tentative D call: TRBD1 (5 bases). The CDR3 extends over 13 amino acids. Trimming left V 0 bases short and J 7 bases short, with 7 bases between. Germline V CDR1 and CDR2: SGHNT, YENEEA. CDR3 protein: CASSLDRVNIQYF. The CDR3 bases are TGTGCCAGCAGCTTAGACAGGGTTAACATTCAGTACTTC. Using reference TRBV11-3 and TRBJ2-4 for the parts outside the CDR3, the full variable domain is EAGVVQSPRYKIIEKKQPVAFWCNPISGHNTLYWYLQNLGQGPELLIRYENEEAVDDSQLPKDRFSAERLKGVDSTLKIQPAELGDSAVYLCASSLDRVNIQYFGAGTRLSVL.

This chain links TRBV7-9 with TRBJ2-7; 8 nucleotides match TRBD1. J was trimmed by 2 bases and V by 5 bases; bases with no gene match: 8. The CDR3 runs to 15 residues. Germline CDR1 reads SEHNR; CDR2 reads FQNEAQ (reference sequence). As DNA, the CDR3 is TGTGCCAGCAGCACCGGGACAGGCTTTACCTACGAGCAGTACTTC. Its translation is CASSTGTGFTYEQYF.

The rearrangement uses TRBV2 and TRBJ1-2; 8 bases fit TRBD1. Germline CDR1 SNHLY, CDR2 FYNNEI. V lost 6 bases, J lost 4 bases, and 10 bases stayed unmatched. The CDR3 spans 15 residues. The CDR3 bases are TGTGCCAGCAGGGGCACGGACAGGGAGGCCTATGGCTACACCTTC. Its protein is CASRGTDREAYGYTF.

This chain joins TRBV5-1 and TRBJ1-1; no reliable D call. Between the trimmed V and J ends, which lost 4 bases and 5 bases, there was a span of 9 bases. Germline lookup yields CDR1 SGHRS and CDR2 YFSETQ. CDR3 size: 12 residues. CDR3: CASSPIGTEAFF. The CDR3 region has the DNA TGCGCCAGCAGCCCAATCGGGACTGAAGCTTTCTTT.

The rearrangement joins TRBV9 to TRBJ1-2; D unresolved. The germline CDR1 and CDR2 sequences are SGDLS and YYNGEE. The V gene lost 2 bases and the J gene lost 3 bases, with 8 bases spanning the gap. The CDR3 loop spans 13 amino acids. The DNA of the CDR3 is TGTGCCAGCAGCGTTGCAGGCGACTATGGCTACACCTTC. It is translated as CASSVAGDYGYTF.